The 27 T cell receptor beta chains below come from one sample, sequenced in a study of blood T cells in healthy people across ages. The use of a sample-barcoded 5' primer and a J-beta primer mix characterized a second PCR of about 7 to 12 cycles. TCRdb itself ran the 5' RACE reads through MiXCR, one entry per CDR3 protein. The table records over 1,200,000 distinct CDR3 sequences, around 59% of them present only once. The sequenced sample was blood. The source is a man aged 18 to 29 in good health.

This clonotype was observed a handful of times. This chain connects TRBV5-1 to TRBJ2-1, with 11 bases fitting TRBD2. The CDR3 extends over 16 amino acids. Germline V gives CDR1 SGHRS, CDR2 YFSETQ. Trimming took 5 bases from V and 2 from J; bases not matched to a gene: 6. The CDR3 DNA reads as TGCGCCAGCAGGGTCCGACTAGCGGGGACCTACAATGAGCAGTTCTTC. Translation: CASRVRLAGTYNEQFF.

Here the CDR3 DNA reads TGTGCCAGCAGCTTACATGGGAGGGGCCGAGAATACGAGCAGTACTTC. Its protein is CASSLHGRGREYEQYF. V gene TRBV7-2 combines with J gene TRBJ2-7; 7 bases fit TRBD2. Germline assignment: CDR1 SGHTA and CDR2 FQGNSA. V trimming: 2 bases; J trimming: 4 bases; junction bases outside the gene matches: 11. The CDR3 length is 16 residues.

This chain connects TRBV3-1 to TRBJ2-7; D is undetermined. V dropped 1 base and J dropped 1 base, with 11 bases sitting between them. Germline V lookup: CDR1 LGHDT, CDR2 YNNKEL (reference sequence). The CDR3 contains 15 residues. The CDR3 nucleotides read TGTGCCAGCAGCCAAGCTTTGATGTCTTCCTACGAGCAGTACTTC. Translating gives CASSQALMSSYEQYF.

This chain uses TRBV7-2 with TRBJ1-5; unclear D gene. Germline V CDR1 and CDR2: SGHTA, FQGNSA. The CDR3 sequence is 15 residues long. Deletions cut 2 bases from V and 4 bases from J, with 12 bases between. The CDR3: CASSLMGSGNQPQHF. The CDR3 DNA follows: TGTGCCAGCAGCTTAATGGGTTCGGGGAATCAGCCCCAGCATTTT.

The gene calls are TRBV10-2 and TRBJ2-7; 8 nucleotides match TRBD1. The length of the CDR3 is 13 residues. Germline V CDR1 and CDR2: WSHSY, SAAADI. The trim removed 7 bases at V and 3 bases at J, leaving 5 bases unmatched. This CDR3 reads CASKVDRGYEQYF. The CDR3 bases are TGCGCCAGCAAGGTCGACAGGGGCTACGAGCAGTACTTC.

The V call is TRBV10-3, the J call TRBJ2-3; 10 bases fit TRBD2. The J segment lost 4 bases and the V segment lost 2 bases, leaving 3 bases of the junction unmatched. Germline loops: CDR1 ENHRY, CDR2 SYGVKD. The CDR3 runs 15 residues. CDR3 nucleotide sequence: TGTGCCATCAGTGAGGTAGCGGGGGGATCAGATACGCAGTATTTT. Amino acids: CAISEVAGGSDTQYF.

The rearrangement joins TRBV29-1 to TRBJ2-3; 14 nucleotides match TRBD2. The germline V gene has CDR1 SQVTM and CDR2 ANQGSEA. Losses at the gene ends were 7 bases for V and 7 bases for J; bases not matched to a gene: 19. The CDR3 consists of 18 residues. The CDR3 nucleotides read TGCAGCGCCCCCCCCCCGATGGGACTAGCGGGAGAGTCGAATACGCAGTATTTT. Encoded protein: CSAPPPMGLAGESNTQYF.

This sequence joins TRBV28 and TRBJ2-7; the D call may be TRBD1 or TRBD2 (5 bases each). Trimming removed 3 bases at V and 2 bases at J, with 20 bases between. CDR1 is MDHEN, CDR2 SYDVKM, per germline. The CDR3 covers 17 residues. The CDR3 is CASSFSFFGDGAYEQYF. CDR3 bases: TGTGCCAGCAGTTTTAGTTTTTTCGGGGACGGAGCCTACGAGCAGTACTTC.

V gene TRBV7-2 combines with J gene TRBJ2-3, with a tentative D call TRBD1 (6 bases). The germline CDR1 and CDR2 sequences are SGHTA and FQGNSA. V was pared by 5 bases and J by 6 bases, with 12 bases between. This CDR3 has 13 amino acids. In DNA, the CDR3 is TGTGCCAGCAGCCCGCTCGGACAGGATACGCAGTATTTT. Protein product: CASSPLGQDTQYF.

This clonotype occurred a few times. This chain uses TRBV29-1 with TRBJ2-5; no firm D call. There are 13 residues in the CDR3. The V gene's germline CDR1 is SQVTM and CDR2 ANQGSEA. Trimming took off 4 bases at V and 5 bases at J, with 14 bases between the two ends. This chain's CDR3 is CSVGNTRRETQYF. Here the CDR3 DNA reads TGCAGCGTTGGGAACACACGAAGGGAGACCCAGTACTTC.

V is TRBV20-1 and J is TRBJ2-7, with 7 bases that match TRBD1. The CDR3 runs 15 residues. CDR1 and CDR2 (germline): DFQATT, SNEGSKA (reference sequence). CDR3 in DNA: TGCAGCCGTGCGGATTCCGGGACAGCGACCTACGAGCAGTACTTC. It translates to CSRADSGTATYEQYF.

The chain links TRBV6-5 to TRBJ1-2, with D unclear. V was shortened by 2 bases and J by 7 bases, with 8 bases between the two germline ends. This CDR3 has 12 residues. Germline CDR1 and CDR2: MNHEY and SVGAGI. CDR3 sequence reads: CASSYGEGGYTF. The CDR3 bases are TGTGCCAGCAGTTACGGGGAGGGTGGCTACACCTTC.

The V call is TRBV25-1, the J call TRBJ1-1, with D perhaps TRBD1 (6 bases). Trimming left V 4 bases short and J 4 bases short, with 10 bases between. Per germline, CDR1 MGHDK and CDR2 SYGVNS. CDR3 length: 13 amino acids. The CDR3 bases are TGTGCCAGCAGTGCCGGGGGCCCCACTGAAGCTTTCTTT. As protein: CASSAGGPTEAFF.

This clonotype was seen more than once but under ten times. The chain employs TRBV5-4 and TRBJ2-7; no reliable D call. Germline V CDR1 and CDR2: SGHNT, YYREEE (reference sequence). This CDR3 is 14 amino acids long. V gave up 4 bases and J gave up 1 base, with 12 bases separating them. The CDR3, as DNA: TGTGCCAGCAGCATTCTTAAACCGTCCTACGAGCAGTACTTC. Translated, it gives CASSILKPSYEQYF.

CDR3 loop: CASSPYTDSYEQYF. The CDR3 DNA reads TGTGCCAGCTCACCATACACGGACTCCTACGAGCAGTACTTC. The chain uses TRBV18 and TRBJ2-7; D uncertain. Trimming took 2 bases from V and 0 from J, leaving 8 bases between them. Germline V gives CDR1 KGHSH, CDR2 LQKENI. The CDR3 runs 14 residues. The full variable domain, completed using reference TRBV18 and TRBJ2-7, is NAGVMQNPRHLVRRRGQEARLRCSPMKGHSHVYWYRQLPEEGLKFMVYLQKENIIDESGMPKERFSAEFPKEGPSILRIQQVVRGDSAAYFCASSPYTDSYEQYFGPGTRLTVT.

This chain joins TRBV7-8 and TRBJ1-1, with D perhaps TRBD1 (5 bases). The V end was cut by 5 bases, the J end by 8 bases, with 21 bases between. The CDR3 contains 15 residues. CDR1 and CDR2 (germline): SGHVS, FQNEAQ. The CDR3: CASSPIVHGGTEAFF. The DNA of the CDR3 is TGTGCCAGCAGCCCCATAGTACATGGGGGAACGGAAGCTTTCTTT.

The rearrangement joins TRBV20-1 to TRBJ2-5; D is perhaps TRBD2 (5 bases). CDR1 and CDR2 (germline): DFQATT, SNEGSKA (reference sequence). CDR3 size: 13 residues. V shed 3 bases and J shed 11 bases, with 19 bases lying between them. CDR3 nucleotides: TGCAGTGCTAGTGGATCCGTAAGCGGTGAGCAGTACTTC. This encodes CSASGSVSGEQYF.

The J gene is TRBJ2-1, the V gene TRBV4-2; the match to TRBD2 covers 7 bases. The CDR3 runs 14 residues. V shed 0 bases, J shed 13 bases, and the junction held 9 bases outside the gene matches. Germline V CDR1 and CDR2: LGHNA, YNFKEQ. The CDR3, as DNA: TGTGCCAGCAGCCAAGATGGGCTAGCGGAATTTCAGTTCTTC. Translated: CASSQDGLAEFQFF.

CDR3 sequence: CSARGFLDTEAFF. Written as DNA, the CDR3 is TGCAGTGCTAGAGGGTTTCTCGACACTGAAGCTTTCTTT. The chain combines TRBV20-1 with TRBJ1-1; D is unresolved. CDR1 DFQATT and CDR2 SNEGSKA come from the germline V gene (reference sequence). The CDR3 is made up of 13 amino acids. The V gene lost 1 base and the J gene lost 3 bases, with 9 bases spanning the gap.

This clonotype was counted only a few times. J is TRBJ2-3 and V is TRBV6-2 or TRBV6-3, with TRBD1 identical over 9 bases. The trim removed 2 bases at V and 6 bases at J, leaving 9 bases unmatched. Germline V lookup: CDR1 MNHEY, CDR2 SVGEGT. There are 16 residues in the CDR3. The CDR3 loop is CASSYLVGQGSDTQYF. The CDR3 DNA sequence: TGTGCCAGCAGTTACCTCGTAGGACAGGGGTCCGATACGCAGTATTTT.

The chain employs TRBV3-1 and TRBJ1-5; D uncertain. V was shortened by 5 bases and J by 5 bases, with 7 bases between the two germline ends. The germline V gene encodes CDR1 LGHDT and CDR2 YNNKEL (reference sequence). The CDR3 extends over 12 amino acids. The CDR3 protein is CASSGKDQPQHF. The CDR3 bases are TGTGCCAGCAGCGGCAAGGATCAGCCCCAGCATTTT.

The chain couples TRBV12-5 to TRBJ1-2; D may be TRBD1 (6 bases). V gave up 1 base and J gave up 6 bases, with 12 bases separating them. This CDR3 is 14 amino acids long. Germline CDR1 is LGHNT and CDR2 is FRNRAP. The CDR3, as DNA: TGTGCTAGTGGTTTGGAGACAGGTTTTAATGGCTACACCTTC. This gives the protein CASGLETGFNGYTF. The full variable domain, with the rest looked up from reference TRBV12-5 and TRBJ1-2, is DARVTQTPRHKVTEMGQEVTMRCQPILGHNTVFWYRQTMMQGLELLAYFRNRAPLDDSGMPKDRFSAEMPDATLATLKIQPSEPRDSAVYFCASGLETGFNGYTFGSGTRLTVV.

This clonotype was found a few times. The chain is built from TRBV6-1 and TRBJ1-1; D unresolved. This CDR3 is built from 11 residues. Germline V lookup: CDR1 MNHNS, CDR2 SASEGT. CDR3 in amino acids: CGSRVNTEAFF. CDR3 nucleotide sequence: TGTGGGTCGAGGGTGAACACTGAAGCTTTCTTT.

V gene TRBV29-1 combines with J gene TRBJ2-5; D is unclear. Trimming cost V 4 bases and J 1 base, with 7 bases left between them. The germline V gene encodes CDR1 SQVTM and CDR2 ANQGSEA. CDR3 size: 12 residues. The CDR3 sequence: CSVVTAQETQYF. The CDR3, as DNA: TGCAGCGTTGTAACGGCCCAAGAGACCCAGTACTTC.

The chain's CDR3 is CSAREAGRQADEQYF. CDR3 nucleotide sequence: TGCAGTGCTAGAGAAGCGGGGAGACAGGCCGATGAGCAGTACTTC. The J gene is TRBJ2-5, the V gene TRBV20-1; D may be TRBD2 (7 bases). Trimming stripped 0 bases from V and 11 bases from J, with 22 bases between. Germline CDR1 DFQATT, CDR2 SNEGSKA (reference sequence). This CDR3 has 15 amino acids.

The chain recombines TRBV5-5 with TRBJ2-7, with 10 bases aligning to TRBD1. The germline V gene encodes CDR1 SGHKS and CDR2 YYEKEE (reference sequence). The CDR3 extends over 16 amino acids. V was pared by 0 bases and J by 2 bases, with 5 bases of the junction left unmatched. The CDR3 sequence: CASSLADRGLAYEQYF. CDR3 sequence (DNA): TGTGCCAGCAGCTTGGCTGACAGGGGGCTCGCCTACGAGCAGTACTTC.

The V and J genes are TRBV29-1 and TRBJ2-7; 11 nucleotides agree with TRBD1. V shed 8 bases and J 4 bases; nucleotides not matched to a gene: 7. CDR1 is SQVTM, CDR2 ANQGSEA, per germline. This CDR3 is built from 13 residues. The CDR3 spells CSIKGQGVYEQYF. CDR3 nucleotides: TGCAGCATTAAGGGACAGGGGGTGTACGAGCAGTACTTC.